A selection of T cell receptor beta chains follows, all from one sample in a study of cytomegalovirus exposure and HLA in healthy donors. Data came from immunoSEQ multiplex PCR; TCRdb stores just in-frame clones and leaves some out. The profile covers 150,000 to 180,000 clones, with about 80% appearing a single time and around 13% taken by the ten largest. Sequencing was carried out using PBMCs. The receptors here all came from a man between 25 and 39 years old in good health and CMV-seropositive. CDR3s include the opening cysteine and the closing phenylalanine or tryptophan. D genes are given only for firm matches. Where a row states a size, it is once, few, many or the class of an expanded clone; other rows omit it.

clone_size j_call v_call d_call cdr3_nt cdr3_aa
. TRBJ2-1 TRBV7-2 TRBD2 TGTGCCAGCAGCTTAGTTAGCGGGAGTGGAAGGAATGAGCAGTTCTTC CASSLVSGSGRNEQFF
. TRBJ2-7 TRBV9 . TGTGCCAGCAGCTACCGAGTCTCCTTCTACGAGCAGTACTTC CASSYRVSFYEQYF
few TRBJ2-1 TRBV5-1 . TGCGCCAGCAGCTTAGACTCAGCGCGCTCCTACAATGAGCAGTTCTTC CASSLDSARSYNEQFF
. TRBJ2-1 TRBV4-1 TRBD2 TGCGCCAGCAGCCAAGTTGCGGGAGGCTCCAATGAGCAGTTCTTC CASSQVAGGSNEQFF
. TRBJ2-1 TRBV6-1 TRBD2 TGTGCCAGTGCCCGGGGACTAACCCCCGGGTGGGAGCAGTTCTTC CASARGLTPGWEQFF
. TRBJ2-4 TRBV19 TRBD2 TGTGCCAGTAGTATACGGCTAGCGGGAGAGGCCAAAAACATTCAGTACTTC CASSIRLAGEAKNIQYF
once TRBJ2-7 TRBV6-6 TRBD1 TGTGCCAGCTTCCAGACAGGGGCCTACGAGCAGTACTTC CASFQTGAYEQYF
. TRBJ1-1 TRBV9 . TGTGCCAGCAGCGTCAGGGGGAACACTGAAGCTTTCTTT CASSVRGNTEAFF
. TRBJ2-1 TRBV6-4 . TGTGCCAGCAGTGGGGCTTGGGACACCGGCTCGAATGAGCAGTTCTTC CASSGAWDTGSNEQFF
. TRBJ2-1 TRBV10-3 TRBD2 TGTGCCATCAGTGGTGGGACTAGCGTCCCCCGCAATGAGCAGTTCTTC CAISGGTSVPRNEQFF
. TRBJ2-5 TRBV4-2 . TGTGCCAGCAGCCAAAGAGGCAGTCAAGAGACCCAGTACTTC CASSQRGSQETQYF
. TRBJ2-7 TRBV9 . TGTGCCAGCAGCCCAGGGAACAGGGTAGGCGACGAGCAGTACTTC CASSPGNRVGDEQYF
. TRBJ1-2 TRBV12-5 TRBD1 TGTGCTAGTGGTCCGGTGGGACAGGGGCCGCCTAACTATGGCTACACCTTC CASGPVGQGPPNYGYTF
. TRBJ1-2 TRBV7-3 . TGTGCCAGCAGCTTAGAACAGGGTATTGGCTACACCTTC CASSLEQGIGYTF
. TRBJ2-7 TRBV7-8 . TGTGCCAGCAGTTACCGGGGTAGTGACTACGAGCAGTACTTC CASSYRGSDYEQYF
. TRBJ1-4 TRBV30 . TGTGCCTGGGCAGCCCTCGGGATGGAAGAAAAACTGTTTTTT CAWAALGMEEKLFF
. TRBJ1-5 TRBV10-1 . TGCGCCAGCAGTGAGCCAGGGTTGGTACCTCAGCCCCAGCATTTT CASSEPGLVPQPQHF
. TRBJ2-7 TRBV6-1 . TGTGCCAGCAGTGAGCAGGGCTACGAGCAGTACTTC CASSEQGYEQYF
once TRBJ2-1 TRBV9 . TGTGCCAGCAGCGTAGCTACAGGGAGTTCCGGTGAGCAGTTCTTC CASSVATGSSGEQFF
. TRBJ2-1 TRBV9 TRBD2 TGTGCCAGCAGCGTAGAGGGCGGGAGAACCTACAATGAGCAGTTCTTC CASSVEGGRTYNEQFF
. TRBJ2-7 TRBV11-2 TRBD1 TGTGCCAGCAGCTCACCAGGGGGCGGCTACGAGCAGTACTTC CASSSPGGGYEQYF
. TRBJ2-2 TRBV2 . TGTGCCAGCAGTCTGGGCTGGACCGGGGAGCTGTTTTTT CASSLGWTGELFF
. TRBJ2-2 TRBV4-2 . TGTGCCAGCAGTATGAGGGGGACCGGGGAGCTGTTTTTT CASSMRGTGELFF
. TRBJ2-7 TRBV11-2 . TGTGCCAGCAGCTGGGGGCCCTACGAGCAGTACTTC CASSWGPYEQYF
few TRBJ2-7 TRBV19 . TGTGCCAGTAGTACCAGGGGACACGAGCAGTACTTC CASSTRGHEQYF
few TRBJ1-1 TRBV11-3 . TGTGCCAGCTCTTTATCCAGGAACACTGAAGCTTTCTTT CASSLSRNTEAFF
. TRBJ2-7 TRBV7-8 . TGTGCCAGCAGCTTAGGGCGGAGCTCCTACGAGCAGTACTTC CASSLGRSSYEQYF
. TRBJ2-7 TRBV9 . TGTGCCAGCAGCGTTGGTGGTAGCGCAAGCTCCTACGAGCAGTACTTC CASSVGGSASSYEQYF
few TRBJ2-7 TRBV7-8 TRBD2 TGTGCCAGCAGCGGCGAAGCAGCGGGGAGCTACGAGCAGTACTTC CASSGEAAGSYEQYF
. TRBJ2-3 TRBV2 . TGTGCCAGCAACCCTGGAGGAGGGGCTAAAGATACGCAGTATTTT CASNPGGGAKDTQYF
once TRBJ2-4 TRBV2 TRBD2 TGTGCCAGCAGTGAAGCTCCGGCTAGCGGGCCCAAAAACATTCAGTACTTC CASSEAPASGPKNIQYF
. TRBJ2-7 TRBV10-3 TRBD1 TGTGCCATCAGTGGGAACGTGGAACAGGGGGTACACGAGCAGTACTTC CAISGNVEQGVHEQYF
. TRBJ2-3 TRBV19 . TGTGCCAGTAGTACTCCGGGACTGCCGTTTTCGCGGAACACAGATACGCAGTATTTT CASSTPGLPFSRNTDTQYF
. TRBJ1-5 TRBV5-8 . TGTGCCAGCAGCTCGGCCAGGGCTTCCAATCAGCCCCAGCATTTT CASSSARASNQPQHF
. TRBJ1-2 TRBV6-5 . TGTGCCAGCAGTTCTGGGTGGGGAGGGAGAGACTATGGCTACACCTTC CASSSGWGGRDYGYTF
. TRBJ2-2 TRBV28 . TGTGCCAGCAGTTTAGGCGGCCGGAACACCGGGGAGCTGTTTTTT CASSLGGRNTGELFF
. TRBJ2-4 TRBV28 . TGTGCCAGCAGTTTCTCGGAGTTAGCCAAAAACATTCAGTACTTC CASSFSELAKNIQYF
. TRBJ2-5 TRBV19 . TGTGCCAGTAGTCCGGACTACCTGGAGACCCAGTACTTC CASSPDYLETQYF
. TRBJ2-3 TRBV18 . TGTGCCAGCTCACCGGCTCCAGATACCACAGATACGCAGTATTTT CASSPAPDTTDTQYF
. TRBJ2-2 TRBV4-2 . TGTGCCAGCAGCCCGGGTTCTGGTATCCTGAACACCGGGGAGCTGTTTTTT CASSPGSGILNTGELFF
. TRBJ1-2 TRBV28 TRBD1 TGTGCCAGCAGTTTACAACACGGGTCGACAGGGGGAGAGGGCTATGGCTACACCTTC CASSLQHGSTGGEGYGYTF
. TRBJ2-7 TRBV5-6 TRBD1 TGTGCCAGCAGCCCCGGGTGGGGACAGGGGGCGCCGAACGAGCAGTACTTC CASSPGWGQGAPNEQYF
. TRBJ2-3 TRBV7-2 . TGTGCCAGCAGCCCGGGATCTAGCACAGATACGCAGTATTTT CASSPGSSTDTQYF
. TRBJ1-5 TRBV4-2 . TGTGCCAGCAGCCAGAACCACAGAAATCAGCCCCAGCATTTT CASSQNHRNQPQHF
. TRBJ1-4 TRBV19 TRBD1 TGTGCCAGTAGTACAGGGGGCCAGGAAAAACTGTTTTTT CASSTGGQEKLFF